This TCR beta chain derives from a study of cytomegalovirus exposure and HLA in healthy donors. The PCR used 60 Vbeta and 13 Jbeta primers. Assay: immunoSEQ multiplex PCR; the TCRdb copy retains only in-frame clones and omits some. The table shows 70,000 to 95,000 clones, with around 81% occurring only once. Study-level points and caveats: As immune exposure information, only CMV serostatus was available. Per published accounts, TCR beta sequences correctly predicted the HLA-A and HLA-B alleles of most subjects. In a later analysis, at a false discovery rate of 0.05, over 15,000 TCR beta sequences matched HLA alleles. Later on, analysis showed that most CMV-associated TCR beta chains appeared to be HLA-restricted.

Details on this clone: Its antigen remains unknown.

Germline V gene lookup returns CDR1 MNHNY and CDR2 SVGAGI (reference sequence). There are 16 residues in the CDR3. The ends lost 6 bases at V and 2 bases at J; junction bases unmatched: 11. The rearrangement links TRBV6-6 to TRBJ1-2; 8 nucleotides match TRBD1. This sequence originates from a man younger than 35 in good health and CMV-seronegative. What was sequenced was PBMCs. In DNA form, the CDR3 reads TGTGCCAGCAGACCGGGACAGGCAGAGAAAAACTATGGCTACACCTTC. Its translation: CASRPGQAEKNYGYTF.